Given below is one T cell receptor beta chain in context. Its antigen remains unidentified. The data belong to a study of PD-1 blockade in mismatch repair-deficient tumors. This CDR3 contains 16 residues. Looked up from germline, CDR1 is ENHRY and CDR2 is SYGVKD. Trimming removed 4 bases from V and 0 bases from J; junction bases left unmatched: 8. Overall study results and limits: Tumor-resident clones, often undetectable pretreatment in blood, expanded then contracted after pembrolizumab.

TCR sequencing covered a few patients who responded to pembrolizumab. Repertoires were generated with immunoSEQ multiplex PCR, while TCRdb's copy carries only in-frame clones and drops some. Among roughly 110,000 clones listed, approximately 80% were seen once. The sequencing used peripheral blood, collected about 13 months after starting pembrolizumab. This chain connects TRBV10-3 to TRBJ1-1; 7 nucleotides align to TRBD1. The source is an adult with mismatch repair-deficient cancer. The CDR3: CAISARQGGVNTEAFF. The CDR3 DNA is TGTGCCATCAGTGCGAGACAGGGAGGGGTGAACACTGAAGCTTTCTTT.